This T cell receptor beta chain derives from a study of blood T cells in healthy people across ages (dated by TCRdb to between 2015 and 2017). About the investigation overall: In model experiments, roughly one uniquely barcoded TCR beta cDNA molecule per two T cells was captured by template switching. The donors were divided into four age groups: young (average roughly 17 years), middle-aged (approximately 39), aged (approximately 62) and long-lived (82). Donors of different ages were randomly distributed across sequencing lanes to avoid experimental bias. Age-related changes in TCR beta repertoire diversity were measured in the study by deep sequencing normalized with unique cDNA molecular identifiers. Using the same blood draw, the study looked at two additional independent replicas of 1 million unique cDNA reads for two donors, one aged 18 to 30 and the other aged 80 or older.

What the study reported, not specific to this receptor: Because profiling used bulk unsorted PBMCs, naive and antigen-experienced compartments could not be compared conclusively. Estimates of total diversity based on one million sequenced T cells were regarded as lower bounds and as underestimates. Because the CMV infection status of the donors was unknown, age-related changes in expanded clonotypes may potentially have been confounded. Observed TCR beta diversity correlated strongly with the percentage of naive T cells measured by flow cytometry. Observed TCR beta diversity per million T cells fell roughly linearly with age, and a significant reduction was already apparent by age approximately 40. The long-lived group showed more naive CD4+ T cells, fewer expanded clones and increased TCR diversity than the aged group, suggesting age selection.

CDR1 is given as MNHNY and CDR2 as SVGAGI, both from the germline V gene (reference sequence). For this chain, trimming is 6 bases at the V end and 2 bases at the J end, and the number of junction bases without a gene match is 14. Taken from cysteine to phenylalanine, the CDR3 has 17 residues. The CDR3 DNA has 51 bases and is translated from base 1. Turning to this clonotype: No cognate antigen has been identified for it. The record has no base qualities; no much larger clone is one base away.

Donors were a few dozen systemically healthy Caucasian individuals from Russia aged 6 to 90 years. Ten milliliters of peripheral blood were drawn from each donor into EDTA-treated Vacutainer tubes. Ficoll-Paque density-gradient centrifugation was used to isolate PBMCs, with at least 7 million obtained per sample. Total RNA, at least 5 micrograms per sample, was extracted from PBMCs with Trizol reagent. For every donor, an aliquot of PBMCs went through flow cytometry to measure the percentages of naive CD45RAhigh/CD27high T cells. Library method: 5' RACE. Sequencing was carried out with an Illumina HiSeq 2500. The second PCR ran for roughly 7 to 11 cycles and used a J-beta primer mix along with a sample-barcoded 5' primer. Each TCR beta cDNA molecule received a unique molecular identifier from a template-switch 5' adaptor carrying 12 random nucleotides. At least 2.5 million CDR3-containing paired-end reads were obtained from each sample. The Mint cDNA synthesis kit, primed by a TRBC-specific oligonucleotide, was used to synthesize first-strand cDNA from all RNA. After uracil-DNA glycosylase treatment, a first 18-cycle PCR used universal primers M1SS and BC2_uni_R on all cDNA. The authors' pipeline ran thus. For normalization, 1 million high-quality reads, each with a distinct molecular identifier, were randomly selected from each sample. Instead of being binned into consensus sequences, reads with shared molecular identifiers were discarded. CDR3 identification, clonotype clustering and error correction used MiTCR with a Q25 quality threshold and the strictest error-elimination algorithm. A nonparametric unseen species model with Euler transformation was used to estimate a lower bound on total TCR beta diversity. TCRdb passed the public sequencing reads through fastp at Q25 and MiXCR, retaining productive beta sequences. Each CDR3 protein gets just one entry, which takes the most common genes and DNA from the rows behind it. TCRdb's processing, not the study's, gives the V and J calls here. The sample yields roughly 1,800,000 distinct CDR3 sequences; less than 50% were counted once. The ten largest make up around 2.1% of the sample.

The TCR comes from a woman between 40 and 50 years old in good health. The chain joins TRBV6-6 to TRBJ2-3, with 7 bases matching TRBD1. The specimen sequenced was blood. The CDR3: CASSFGTASMVTDTQYF. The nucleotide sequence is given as TGTGCCAGCAGCTTCGGGACAGCCTCAATGGTCACAGATACGCAGTATTTT.